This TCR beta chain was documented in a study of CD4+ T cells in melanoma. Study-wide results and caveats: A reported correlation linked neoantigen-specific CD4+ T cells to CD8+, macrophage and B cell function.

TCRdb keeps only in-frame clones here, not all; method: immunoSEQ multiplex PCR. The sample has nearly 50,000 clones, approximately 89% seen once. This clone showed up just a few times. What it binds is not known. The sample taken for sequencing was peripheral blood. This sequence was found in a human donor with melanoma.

The CDR3, as DNA: TGTGCCAGCAGCTTCGACCCCCTTGGCGCTTTCTTT. It specifies CASSFDPLGAFF. The J gene is TRBJ1-1, the V gene TRBV7-9, with D unclear. The V end was cut by 3 bases, the J end by 11 bases, with 13 bases between. CDR1 is SEHNR, CDR2 FQNEAQ, per germline (reference sequence). The CDR3 extends over 12 amino acids.